The entry below describes one T cell receptor beta chain. With 0 bases removed from V and 5 bases from J, the gap between germline ends came to 13 bases. Germline values: CDR1 MNHEY, CDR2 SVGAGI. This CDR3 has 15 residues. This specimen belongs to a study of shared T cell receptors in the human thymus. The protocol was immunoSEQ multiplex PCR, while the TCRdb copy is restricted to in-frame clones and leaves out a portion. The repertoire includes 500,000 to 850,000 clones, more than 70% of them detected once, and just under 0.0095% sits in the top ten. These data also formed part of another study, on human thymus T cells.

This TCR derives from a boy in the first two years of life with a congenital heart defect. The rearrangement joins TRBV6-5 to TRBJ2-5; D is uncertain. The sample consisted of thymocytes. CDR3 in amino acids: CASSYSPGLRETQYF. CDR3 in DNA: TGTGCCAGCAGTTACTCTCCGGGTCTGAGGGAGACCCAGTACTTC.